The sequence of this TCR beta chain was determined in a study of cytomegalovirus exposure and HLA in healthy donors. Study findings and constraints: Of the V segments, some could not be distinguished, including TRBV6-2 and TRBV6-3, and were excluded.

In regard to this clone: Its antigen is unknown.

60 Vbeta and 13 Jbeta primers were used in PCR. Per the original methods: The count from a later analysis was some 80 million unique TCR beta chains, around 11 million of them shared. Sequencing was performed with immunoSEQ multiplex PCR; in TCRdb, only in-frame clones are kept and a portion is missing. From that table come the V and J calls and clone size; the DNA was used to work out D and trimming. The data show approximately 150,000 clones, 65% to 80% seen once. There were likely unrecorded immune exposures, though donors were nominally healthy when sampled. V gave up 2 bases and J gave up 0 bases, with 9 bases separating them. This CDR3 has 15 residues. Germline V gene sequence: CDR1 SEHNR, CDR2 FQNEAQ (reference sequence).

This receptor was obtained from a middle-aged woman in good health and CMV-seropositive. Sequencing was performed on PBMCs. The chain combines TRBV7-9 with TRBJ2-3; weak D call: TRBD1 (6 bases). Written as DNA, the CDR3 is TGTGCCAGCAGCTTACAGGGGTCCAGCACAGATACGCAGTATTTT. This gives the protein CASSLQGSSTDTQYF.